The subject of this entry is one T cell receptor (beta chain). What it binds is unknown. The data stem from a study of cytomegalovirus exposure and HLA in healthy donors. Broader study findings: Most sequenced TCRs were rare (though some public TCRs occurred in many donors).

Germline V gene lookup returns CDR1 LNHNV and CDR2 YYDKDF (reference sequence). The CDR3 is 16 residues long. The V segment lost 2 bases and the J segment 5 bases; nucleotides outside the gene matches: 12. Clones were sequenced by immunoSEQ multiplex PCR, and TCRdb holds only the in-frame ones, with some missing. Here the sample spans about 83,000 clones, 95% to 96% being singletons. The chain couples TRBV15 to TRBJ2-7; 7 bases align to TRBD1. This receptor was identified in a woman aged 18 to 35 in good health and CMV-seronegative. The sample taken for sequencing was PBMCs. CDR3 DNA sequence: TGTGCCACCAGCAGATCCATTGATCCAGGGGGAAACGAGCAGTACTTC. This sequence encodes CATSRSIDPGGNEQYF.